The T cell receptor beta chain under discussion was sequenced for a study of blood T cells in healthy people across ages. Study in general: Through template switching, about one barcoded beta molecule was captured per two T cells, as measured in model experiments. Findings and caveats of the study: Among T cells, TCR beta diversity per million cells dropped roughly linearly as age rose. The study regarded diversity estimates from one million T cells as underestimates. Both higher diversity and more naive CD4+ cells marked long-lived donors when set against aged donors.

The germline V gene encodes CDR1 MNHNY and CDR2 SVGAGI (reference sequence). This CDR3 has 16 residues. Trimming cost V 7 bases and J 1 base, with 18 bases left between them. Sample-barcoded 5' priming and a J-beta primer mix drove a second PCR of roughly 6 to 12 cycles. From the 5' RACE reads, TCRdb called clonotypes with MiXCR, one entry per CDR3 protein. The sample includes 1.5 million to 2 million distinct CDR3 sequences, around 36% of them seen just once. This clonotype has a handful of counts. Its antigen remains unknown. The sequence derives from a woman aged 25 to 45 in good health. This sequence joins TRBV6-6 and TRBJ2-3; TRBD2 is a possible D gene (5 bases). Sequencing was carried out using blood. DNA for the CDR3: TGTGCCAGCAAAAATAGGGCGGGCTCTGGCACAGATACGCAGTATTTT. It yields the protein CASKNRAGSGTDTQYF.